What follows are 2 T cell receptor beta chains derived from one specimen sequenced in a study of CD8 T cells in ankylosing spondylitis. TCRdb fed the 5' RACE reads into MiXCR, producing one record per CDR3 protein. The sample records 200,000 to 250,000 distinct CDR3 sequences, roughly a tenth being singletons. The sequencing input was blood, either unsorted or a sorted T cell fraction (not recorded which). The receptors shown here come from a male donor with ankylosing spondylitis or in good health (not recorded which).

This clonotype came up many times. V usage is TRBV15 and J usage is TRBJ1-1; 7 bases fit TRBD1. J was trimmed by 7 bases and V by 3 bases; bases with no gene match: 11. In germline, CDR1 is LNHNV, CDR2 YYDKDF (reference sequence). CDR3 size: 15 residues. The CDR3 here is CATSRLGQPKIEAFF. The CDR3 DNA reads TGTGCCACCAGCAGGTTGGGACAGCCCAAAATTGAAGCTTTCTTT. The complete variable domain, with remaining parts taken from reference TRBV15 and TRBJ1-1, reads DAMVIQNPRYQVTQFGKPVTLSCSQTLNHNVMYWYQQKSSQAPKLLFHYYDKDFNNEADTPDNFQSRRPNTSFCFLDIRSPGLGDTAMYLCATSRLGQPKIEAFFGQGTRLTVV.

This clonotype was picked up many times. The gene calls are TRBV6-1 and TRBJ2-5, with 7 bases aligning to TRBD1. From germline, CDR1 is MNHNS and CDR2 SASEGT. This CDR3 spans 14 amino acids. The V segment lost 6 bases and the J segment 3 bases; nucleotides outside the gene matches: 7. The CDR3 sequence is CASSPPGTEETQYF. DNA for the CDR3: TGTGCCAGCAGCCCCCCCGGGACAGAAGAGACCCAGTACTTC.